This TCR beta chain was recovered during a study of tumor-infiltrating lymphocytes in primary liver carcinoma (dated by TCRdb to about 2017). For the wider study: Surgical resection was performed in China between late 2015 and early 2016 on four or five patients with histopathologically diagnosed primary liver carcinoma. Each sample produced about 3.5 to 7.13 million productive TCRbeta reads, and read depth showed no significant difference between tissue types. Hepatocellular carcinoma (four) or combined HCC and intrahepatic cholangiocarcinoma (one) was present in the five patients, who were three men and two women aged 30 to 69 years. The study combined TCRbeta repertoire sequencing, expression microarrays and whole-exome sequencing across five regions of each liver tumor, with adjacent normal tissue and blood. Technical replicate repertoires showed high reproducibility, with mean shared-clone rates roughly 0.87 and correlation coefficients above 0.95. A total of some 35 specimens from 5 patients went through TCRbeta repertoire sequencing, namely 25 tumor regions, 5 adjacent noncancerous liver tissues and 5 peripheral blood samples. The five patients had tumors staged T1-T3 N0M0, with maximum diameters ranging from about 4.2 to 10 cm. What the research found in general, with its limitations: Only the TCR beta chain was sequenced, so true repertoire diversity is likely underestimated because unpaired alpha chains were not captured. The study included only four or five patients, and the authors note findings should be validated in a larger study. Consistent with antigen-driven expansion, pairs of tumor regions showed higher repertoire overlap (mean roughly 36%) than either tumor-adjacent pairs (around 17%) or tumor-blood pairs (approximately 14%). Comparison of CD4+ and CD8+ T cell repertoires was precluded by the use of bulk unsorted samples. A significantly larger repertoire fraction was made up by the top 250 clones in tumors than in blood (p = 0.039).

The CDR3 has 14 amino acids, counting the end cysteine and phenylalanine. Kept here is only the CDR3 DNA, which spans 42 bases and is read in frame from base 1. CDR1 and CDR2 are drawn from the germline V gene (reference sequence): SGHAT, FQDESV. TRIzol reagent was used to extract blood RNA from unsorted whole blood, while the DNeasy Blood & Tissue kit provided the germline DNA. Chronic HBV infection was present in the patients, and the patients were treatment-naive at sampling. Before surgery, roughly 4 milliliters of peripheral blood were collected into K2EDTA tubes. This clonotype has only one observation. This clone's antigen is unknown. One end of the junction is discordant with germline, which a read error may explain. A constant-region primer and ProtoScript II reverse transcriptase were used to reverse-transcribe TCRbeta-specific cDNA from roughly 0.5 ug total RNA. Three nested multiplex PCR rounds, following a slightly modified ARM-PCR procedure, were used to build the TCRbeta libraries. Each of the first two PCR rounds ran for about 10 cycles and used multiplex TRBV1-TRBV30 forward primers together with a Cbeta reverse primer. Sample barcodes and Illumina adapters were added in a final 25-cycle PCR using Deep VentR polymerase. Amplicons of 200-500 bp were gel-purified with a QIAquick gel extraction kit before sequencing. The TCRbeta amplicons were sequenced with 250-bp paired-end reads on an Illumina HiSeq 2500. The paper's data handling went like this. Quality trimming of reads was performed with Trimmomatic v0.33, and paired reads were merged with FLASH v1.2.11 so that full CDR3 sequences could be recovered. MiGEC v1.2.1b assigned V, D and J germline segments to the rearranged TCRbeta sequences. Clonotype statistics and Shannon-Wiener diversity indices were computed with VDJtools v1.0.0. Except for diversity analysis, only the 250 most abundant clonotypes of each sample were used in subsequent analyses to reduce sampling bias. TCRdb itself trimmed the public reads at Q25 with fastp, ran MiXCR and retained productive beta chains. Each CDR3 protein appears once, grouped with its most common genes and DNA. TCRdb's processing, not the authors', yielded these V and J calls. For this sample there are 310,000 or so distinct CDR3 sequences; roughly two thirds appear just once. The top ten clones comprise about 6% of the sample.

In this chain, TRBV11-1 is recombined with TRBJ1-1; 7 bases in the middle match TRBD1. Sequencing was performed on peripheral blood. This sequence was found in a man aged 35 to 55 with primary liver carcinoma and hepatitis B virus infection. The CDR3 in this case is CTSSTGPRGSVAFF. The DNA sequence is as follows: TGTACCAGCAGCACCGGGCCCAGGGGGTCTGTAGCTTTCTTT.